The rows below give T cell receptor beta chains drawn from one sample of a study of human T cells and chemical hapten exposure. MiXCR, run by TCRdb on the RACE reads, gives a single entry per CDR3 protein. The sample includes 110,000 or so distinct CDR3 sequences, roughly a third of them seen just once. Sequencing used whole blood, obtained in connection with sensitization to the hapten diphenylcyclopropenone (DPC). The receptors were sampled from a middle-aged man with alopecia areata. Some clones in this sample may be carry-over from other donors' samples. Each CDR3 is given with its conserved first and last residue. Fields, in order: J gene, D gene, CDR3 length, clone size, V gene, CDR3 DNA, CDR3 protein. D genes are given only for firm matches. Expanded clones are given a class, and other clones once, few, many or no size at all.

TRBJ2-3	NA	13	few	TRBV13	TGTGCCAGCAGCCCAACTAGGAGAGATACGCAGTATTTT	CASSPTRRDTQYF
TRBJ2-5	TRBD1	15	NA	TRBV4-3	TGCGCCAGCAGCCTGCAATGGGACAGCTTGGGGACCCAGTACTTC	CASSLQWDSLGTQYF
TRBJ2-7	TRBD1	15	NA	TRBV2	TGTGCCAGCAGTCCGACAGGGGGCACTGTCTACGAGCAGTACTTC	CASSPTGGTVYEQYF
TRBJ2-3	NA	14	few	TRBV6-6	TGTGCCAGCAGTTACTCACACGATACAGATACGCAGTATTTT	CASSYSHDTDTQYF
TRBJ2-3	TRBD2	16	NA	TRBV20-1	TGCAGTGCTAGTCCAGGACTAGGGGAGTACACAGATACGCAGTATTTT	CSASPGLGEYTDTQYF
TRBJ1-2	TRBD1	14	NA	TRBV9	TGTGCCAGCAGCCCACGACAGGGGGTATGGGGCTACACCTTC	CASSPRQGVWGYTF
TRBJ1-2	TRBD1	16	NA	TRBV28	TGTGCCAGCAGCCCTTCCGACAGGGGCAGGAACTATGGCTACACCTTC	CASSPSDRGRNYGYTF
TRBJ1-1	TRBD1	14	once	TRBV7-2	TGTGCCAGCAGCAGGCGACAGGGGCACACTGAAGCTTTCTTT	CASSRRQGHTEAFF
TRBJ2-3	TRBD2	15	few	TRBV28	TGTGCCAGCAGTGTACCGGGACTAGGCACAGATACGCAGTATTTT	CASSVPGLGTDTQYF
TRBJ1-1	NA	13	few	TRBV18	TGTGCCAGCTCACCGGCGAGGGACACTGAAGCTTTCTTT	CASSPARDTEAFF
TRBJ1-3	TRBD1	14	NA	TRBV28	TGTGCCAGCAGTTTCGGGACAGGGGGAAACACCATATATTTT	CASSFGTGGNTIYF
TRBJ2-5	NA	14	few	TRBV27	TGTGCCAGCAGTTTAAGGGGACGGCAAGAGACCCAGTACTTC	CASSLRGRQETQYF
TRBJ2-2	TRBD2	13	NA	TRBV4-1	TGCGCCAGCAGCGGAGCGGGATCCGGGGAGCTGTTTTTT	CASSGAGSGELFF
TRBJ2-5	TRBD1	13	few	TRBV6-5	TGTGCCAGCAGTCACAGGGGGAGGGAGACCCAGTACTTC	CASSHRGRETQYF
TRBJ1-6	NA	14	NA	TRBV28	TGTGCCAGCAGTTTGAGGGCAGCGAATTCACCCCTCCACTTT	CASSLRAANSPLHF
TRBJ1-2	TRBD1	12	NA	TRBV6-5	TGTGCCAGCAGTCGACAGGGAGCTGGCTACACCTTC	CASSRQGAGYTF
TRBJ1-3	NA	16	few	TRBV18	TGTGCCAGCTCAGGGACACAGGGAGGCTCTGGAAACACCATATATTTT	CASSGTQGGSGNTIYF
TRBJ1-2	TRBD1	12	medium-sized	TRBV29-1	TGCAGCGCGCAGGGGGCGAATTATGGCTACACCTTC	CSAQGANYGYTF
TRBJ2-3	NA	13	few	TRBV20-1	TGCAGTGCTAGGGACTGGGGGGCAGATACGCAGTATTTT	CSARDWGADTQYF
TRBJ1-5	NA	17	NA	TRBV7-2	TGTGCCAGCAGCTTAGTGGGAGGCCGACTAAACAATCAGCCCCAGCATTTT	CASSLVGGRLNNQPQHF
TRBJ2-7	NA	12	NA	TRBV5-1	TGCGCCAGCTCGATAGGGACCTACGAGCAGTACTTC	CASSIGTYEQYF
TRBJ2-7	NA	16	NA	TRBV18	TGTGCCAGCTCACCTCCTTTAATGGGGACTGCTAGGGAGCAGTACTTC	CASSPPLMGTAREQYF
TRBJ2-2	NA	16	few	TRBV14	TGTGCCAGCAGCCAAGATCCGGGATGGAACACCGGGGAGCTGTTTTTT	CASSQDPGWNTGELFF
TRBJ2-1	NA	14	NA	TRBV28	TGTGCCAGCAGTTTACCACCCGGGAACAATGAGCAGTTCTTC	CASSLPPGNNEQFF
TRBJ1-6	NA	17	NA	TRBV6-6	TGTGCCAGCACCCTAGGGGTCGGCAGCTCCTATAATTCACCCCTCCACTTT	CASTLGVGSSYNSPLHF
TRBJ2-4	NA	14	NA	TRBV20-1	TGCAGTGCTAGCCCGGGACAAAATAAAAACATTCAGTACTTC	CSASPGQNKNIQYF
TRBJ2-7	NA	15	few	TRBV6-5	TGTGCCAGCAGTTACTCAAGGGTGGGCCTACTCGAGCAGTACTTC	CASSYSRVGLLEQYF
TRBJ2-3	TRBD1	17	NA	TRBV7-2	TGTGCCAGCAGCCCCTTCCCCAGGGGGAGATTCACAGATACGCAGTATTTT	CASSPFPRGRFTDTQYF
TRBJ2-2	TRBD2	16	few	TRBV5-6	TGTGCCAGCAGCTTACGACTAGCTGCTAACACCGGGGAGCTGTTTTTT	CASSLRLAANTGELFF
TRBJ2-3	TRBD2	16	few	TRBV10-3	TGTGCCATCAGTGGAAAAGGAGCGGGGGGAACAGATACGCAGTATTTT	CAISGKGAGGTDTQYF
TRBJ1-2	NA	17	few	TRBV11-1	TGTGCCAGCAGCTTTCCTCCCCGGGAGACGGGACCCTATGGCTACACCTTC	CASSFPPRETGPYGYTF
TRBJ1-2	NA	12	NA	TRBV29-1	TGCAGCTCAGGGTCATTGTCCCTTGGCTACACCTTC	CSSGSLSLGYTF
TRBJ2-3	NA	15	NA	TRBV6-5	TGTGCCAGCACCAAAGGGGCAGGGGCCACAGATACGCAGTATTTT	CASTKGAGATDTQYF
TRBJ2-3	TRBD2	17	NA	TRBV6-4	TGTGCCAGCAGTGCACGGGGACTAGCGGGAATCGGGGATACGCAGTATTTT	CASSARGLAGIGDTQYF
TRBJ1-2	NA	10	NA	TRBV7-6	TGTGCCAGCAGCAGCTATGGCTACACCTTC	CASSSYGYTF
TRBJ2-1	NA	14	few	TRBV29-1	TGCAGCGTTGGAGTGGATCCCTCCTACAATGAGCAGTTCTTC	CSVGVDPSYNEQFF
TRBJ2-7	TRBD1	17	few	TRBV11-1	TGTGCCAGCAGCTACGGGACAGGGAGCCCTATTACCTACGAGCAGTACTTC	CASSYGTGSPITYEQYF
TRBJ2-3	TRBD2	15	NA	TRBV6-2/TRBV6-3	TGTGCCAGCAGGGCTAGCGGGGACCCCTCCGGTACGCAGTATTTT	CASRASGDPSGTQYF
TRBJ2-5	NA	14	NA	TRBV6-5	TGTGCCAGCAGTTCAGGGGACACCCAAGAGACCCAGTACTTC	CASSSGDTQETQYF
TRBJ2-2	NA	15	NA	TRBV12-3/TRBV12-4	TGTGCCAGCAGTTTTTCGGGGGCAAAGGCCGGGGAGCTGTTTTTT	CASSFSGAKAGELFF
TRBJ2-3	TRBD2	17	NA	TRBV7-2	TGTGCCAGCAGCTCACGCCTAGCGGGAGGAGTCACAGATACGCAGTATTTT	CASSSRLAGGVTDTQYF
TRBJ2-1	TRBD2	14	NA	TRBV28	TGTGCCAGCAGTTTAGGGACTAGCGGGAGAATCCTCCTCTTC	CASSLGTSGRILLF
TRBJ1-1	TRBD1	13	few	TRBV18	TGTGCCAGCTCACCAATACAGGGGCCTGAAGCTTTCTTT	CASSPIQGPEAFF
TRBJ1-2	TRBD1	14	NA	TRBV9	TGTGCCAGCAGCGCCCAGACAGGGTTGTATGGCTACACCTTC	CASSAQTGLYGYTF
TRBJ2-2	NA	15	NA	TRBV7-7	TGTGCTAGCAGCTCCGGACAACCGAACACCGGGGAGCTGTTTTTT	CASSSGQPNTGELFF
TRBJ2-1	NA	13	once	TRBV29-1	TGCAGCGGGACAGCTAGCTCCTACAATGAGCAGTTCTTC	CSGTASSYNEQFF
TRBJ2-2	TRBD1	15	NA	TRBV29-1	TGCAGCGCCATTAGGACAGGGGGGAGCACCGGGGAGCTGTTTTTT	CSAIRTGGSTGELFF
TRBJ2-1	TRBD2	15	many	TRBV6-5	TGTGCCAGCAGCTCCCTGGCGGGAGGGGGCAATGAGCAGTTCTTC	CASSSLAGGGNEQFF